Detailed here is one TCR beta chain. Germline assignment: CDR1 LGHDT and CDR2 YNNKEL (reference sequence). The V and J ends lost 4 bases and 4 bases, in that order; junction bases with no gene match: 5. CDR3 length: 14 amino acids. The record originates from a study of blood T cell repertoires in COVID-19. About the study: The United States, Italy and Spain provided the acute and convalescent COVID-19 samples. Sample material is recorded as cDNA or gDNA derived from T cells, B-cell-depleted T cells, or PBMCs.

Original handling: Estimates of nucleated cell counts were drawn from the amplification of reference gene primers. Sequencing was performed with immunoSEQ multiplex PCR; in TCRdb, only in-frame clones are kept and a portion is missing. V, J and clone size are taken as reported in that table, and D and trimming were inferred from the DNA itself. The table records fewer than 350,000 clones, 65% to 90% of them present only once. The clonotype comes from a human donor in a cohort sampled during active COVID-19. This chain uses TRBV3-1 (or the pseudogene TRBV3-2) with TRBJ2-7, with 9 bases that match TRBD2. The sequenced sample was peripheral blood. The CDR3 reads CASSLAGERYEQYF. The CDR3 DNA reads TGTGCCAGCAGCCTAGCGGGGGAACGATACGAGCAGTACTTC.